This TCR beta chain originates from a study of blood T cell repertoires in COVID-19 (dated by TCRdb to between 2020 and 2021). Describing the broader study: Samples covering the acute and convalescent phases of COVID-19 were provided by collaborators in the United States, Italy and Spain. The prospective study material was composed of cDNA or gDNA derived from T cells, B-cell-depleted T cells, or PBMCs. Deeply sampled blood TCRbeta repertoires from subjects exposed to, actively infected with, or recovered from COVID-19 were included in the dataset. The repertoires were released in a freely available public database meant as a resource for research on the immune response to SARS-CoV-2. The samples were drawn from two sources: the first 160 participants of the ongoing ImmuneRACE study, and 1,000 to 1,500 subjects contributed by 6 global collaborators. Nearly every sample came with metadata listing a de-identified subject ID, COVID-19 status, age in years and sex. HLA class I and class II types, where available, came from metadata supplied by the sample provider rather than from assay-based typing.

The germline V gene sets CDR1 to SGHAT and CDR2 to FQNNGV. The CDR3 contains 13 residues, cysteine and phenylalanine counted. Kept here is only the CDR3 DNA, which spans 39 bases and is read in frame from base 1. V sheds 5 bases and J sheds 4 bases, leaving 9 bases between their ends. Notes on this clone: Its cognate antigen has yet to be identified. Per-nucleotide qualities are absent, and no much larger clonotype sits a single base away.

Samples from volunteer blood donors who had recovered from COVID-19 were contributed by a second Seattle source. The collaborating institutions used their own protocols to collect whole blood in K2EDTA tubes. For TCRbeta analysis, collaborators shipped samples in one of three forms: frozen whole blood, isolated PBMCs, or DNA extracted from either of those sample types. The immunoSEQ Assay, a bias-controlled multiplex PCR, was used to amplify TCRbeta CDR3 regions from genomic DNA. As for how the authors treated the data: Nucleated cell counts per sample were estimated from amplification of reference gene primers within the assay. To quantify the absolute abundance of each unique TCRbeta CDR3 rearrangement, sequence reads were collapsed and filtered. For each sample, productive Simpson clonality was calculated as the square root of Simpson's diversity index over productive rearrangements. TCRdb re-hosts the immuneACCESS table, in-frame sequences only. Its copies lack some clones; in the studies checked, an unresolved V gene accounts for under half of them, and the cause for the rest is not known. V, J and clone size are those of that table, while D and trimming were read from the DNA. This sample is represented by approximately 240,000 clones; nearly 90% of them were singletons. Approximately 12% of the sample goes to the ten largest clones.

The full study reports these points: The quantity of clinical and demographic metadata differed by source and by participant and was supplied without curation.

Material for sequencing was peripheral blood. Recombination connected TRBV11-2 to TRBJ1-5; tentative D gene TRBD1, with 6 bases matching. The source of this sequence is a woman between 18 and 29 years old who had recovered from COVID-19. The sequenced DNA: TGTGCCAGCAGCAGGACAGATAATCAGCCCCAGCATTTT. It encodes CASSRTDNQPQHF.